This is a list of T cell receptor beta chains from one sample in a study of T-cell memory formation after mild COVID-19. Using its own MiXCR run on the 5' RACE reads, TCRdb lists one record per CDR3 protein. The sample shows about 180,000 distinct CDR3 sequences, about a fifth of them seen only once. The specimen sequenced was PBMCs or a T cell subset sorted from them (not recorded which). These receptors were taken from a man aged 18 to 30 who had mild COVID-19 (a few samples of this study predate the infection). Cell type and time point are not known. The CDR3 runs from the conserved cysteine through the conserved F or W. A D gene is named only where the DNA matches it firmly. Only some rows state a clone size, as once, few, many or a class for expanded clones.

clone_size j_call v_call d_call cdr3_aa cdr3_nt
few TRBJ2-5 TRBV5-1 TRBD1 CASSWDRGTQYF TGCGCCAGCAGTTGGGACAGGGGGACCCAGTACTTC
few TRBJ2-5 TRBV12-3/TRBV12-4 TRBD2 CASSVNLGLVGGETQYF TGTGCCAGCAGCGTAAACCTGGGACTAGTGGGCGGAGAGACCCAGTACTTC
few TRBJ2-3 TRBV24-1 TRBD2 CATSDLPGTSGASTDTQYF TGTGCCACCAGTGATTTGCCGGGGACTAGCGGGGCGTCCACAGATACGCAGTATTTT
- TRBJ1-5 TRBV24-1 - CATSDFADQPQHF TGTGCCACCAGTGATTTTGCGGATCAGCCCCAGCATTTT
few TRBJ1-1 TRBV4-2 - CASSLTRDGTEAFF TGTGCCAGCAGCCTTACCAGGGATGGCACTGAAGCTTTCTTT
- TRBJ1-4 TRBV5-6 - CASGAMTTNEKLFF TGTGCCAGTGGGGCCATGACAACTAATGAAAAACTGTTTTTT
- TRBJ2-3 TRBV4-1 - CASSQDAGATDTQYF TGCGCCAGCAGCCAAGATGCGGGGGCCACAGATACGCAGTATTTT
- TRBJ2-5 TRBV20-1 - CSSGNWGLRIQETQYF TGCAGCTCCGGGAATTGGGGACTTCGTATTCAAGAGACCCAGTACTTC
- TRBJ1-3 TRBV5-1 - CASSLNGAGNTIYF TGCGCCAGCAGCTTAAATGGGGCTGGAAACACCATATATTTT
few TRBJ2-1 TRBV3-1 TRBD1 CASSQDIAPGQGDNEQFF TGTGCCAGCAGCCAAGATATCGCGCCGGGACAGGGAGACAATGAGCAGTTCTTC
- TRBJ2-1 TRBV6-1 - CASSEIGARNEQFF TGTGCCAGCAGTGAAATCGGGGCCCGCAATGAGCAGTTCTTC
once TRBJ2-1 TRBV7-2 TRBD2 CASSLGTSGGGHEQFF TGTGCCAGCAGCTTAGGAACTAGCGGGGGGGGTCATGAGCAGTTCTTC
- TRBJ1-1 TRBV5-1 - CASSLDRMNTEAFF TGCGCCAGCAGCTTGGACAGGATGAACACTGAAGCTTTCTTT
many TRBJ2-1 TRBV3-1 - CASSQEFSNGGRNEQFF TGTGCCAGCAGCCAAGAGTTCAGTAACGGGGGAAGGAATGAGCAGTTCTTC
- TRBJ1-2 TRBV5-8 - CASSNGQIFYGYTF TGTGCCAGCAGCAATGGACAGATCTTTTATGGCTACACCTTC
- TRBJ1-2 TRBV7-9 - CASSPRTLNYGYTF TGTGCCAGCAGCCCCCGGACACTTAACTATGGCTACACCTTC
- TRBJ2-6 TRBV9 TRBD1 CASSVTGGNHGGANVLTF TGTGCCAGCAGCGTGACAGGGGGCAATCATGGTGGGGCCAACGTCCTGACTTTC
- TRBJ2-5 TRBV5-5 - CASSLEGGPQETQYF TGTGCCAGCAGCCTGGAGGGGGGTCCACAAGAGACCCAGTACTTC
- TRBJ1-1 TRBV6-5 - CASSSLGEAFF TGTGCCAGCAGTTCCCTCGGTGAAGCTTTCTTT
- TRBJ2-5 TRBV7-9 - CASREPGHAKETQYF TGTGCCAGCAGGGAGCCGGGACATGCTAAAGAGACCCAGTACTTC
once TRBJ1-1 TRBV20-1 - CSARVGGGNTEAFF TGCAGTGCCAGGGTGGGAGGCGGGAACACTGAAGCTTTCTTT
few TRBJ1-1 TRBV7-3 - CASSLQAGPGTEAFF TGTGCCAGCAGCTTACAGGCAGGGCCTGGGACTGAAGCTTTCTTT
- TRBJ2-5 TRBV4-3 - CASSQDEGRGETQYF TGCGCCAGCAGCCAAGATGAGGGCAGGGGAGAGACCCAGTACTTC
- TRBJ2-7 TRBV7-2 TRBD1 CASSLGVMGQGSFREQYF TGTGCCAGCAGCTTAGGAGTTATGGGACAGGGCTCTTTCCGTGAGCAGTACTTC
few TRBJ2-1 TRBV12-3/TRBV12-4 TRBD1 CASRQTGGSYNEQFF TGTGCCAGCAGACAGACAGGGGGATCCTACAATGAGCAGTTCTTC
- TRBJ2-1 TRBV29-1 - CSVVTQSSYNEQFF TGCAGCGTTGTAACACAGAGCTCCTACAATGAGCAGTTCTTC
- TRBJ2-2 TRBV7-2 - CASRETGSGGELFF TGTGCCAGCAGGGAGACGGGGTCCGGCGGGGAGCTGTTTTTT
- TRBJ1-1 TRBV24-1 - CATSDPNSPRGTEAFF TGTGCCACCAGTGATCCCAATTCCCCCAGAGGGACTGAAGCTTTCTTT
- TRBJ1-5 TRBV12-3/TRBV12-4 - CASSQGVSNQPQHF TGTGCCAGCAGCCAAGGGGTCAGCAATCAGCCCCAGCATTTT